This T cell receptor beta chain was profiled in a study of monozygotic twins with inflammatory bowel disease. The germline CDR1 and CDR2 sequences are MNHEY and SVGEGT. The CDR3 totals 15 residues. Using eight separate reactions per sample, the authors generated cDNA. Reprocessing the 5' RACE reads, TCRdb reports a single entry for every CDR3 protein and omits DNA. In all, the sample yields 400,000 to 500,000 distinct CDR3 sequences. Material for sequencing was blood. This clonotype was sampled from a human donor with ulcerative colitis or Crohn's disease, or a healthy co-twin of an affected twin (not recorded which). The V and J genes are TRBV6-2 or TRBV6-3 and TRBJ1-1; TCRdb reports TRBD1, a call that lacks DNA to check it against. This chain's CDR3 is CASSYRPAMNTEAFF.